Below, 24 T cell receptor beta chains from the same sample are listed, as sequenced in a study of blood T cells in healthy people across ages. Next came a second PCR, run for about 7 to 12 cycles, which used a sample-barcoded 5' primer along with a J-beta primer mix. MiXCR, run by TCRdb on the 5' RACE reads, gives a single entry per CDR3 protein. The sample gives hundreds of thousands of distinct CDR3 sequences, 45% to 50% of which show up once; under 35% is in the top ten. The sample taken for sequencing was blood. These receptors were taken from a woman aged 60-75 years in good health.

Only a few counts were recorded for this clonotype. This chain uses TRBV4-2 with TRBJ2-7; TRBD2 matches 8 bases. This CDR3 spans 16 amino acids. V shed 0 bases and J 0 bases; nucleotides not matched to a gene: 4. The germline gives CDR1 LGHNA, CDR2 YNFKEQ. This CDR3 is CASSQELADSSYEQYF. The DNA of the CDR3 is TGTGCCAGCAGCCAAGAACTAGCGGATAGCTCCTACGAGCAGTACTTC.

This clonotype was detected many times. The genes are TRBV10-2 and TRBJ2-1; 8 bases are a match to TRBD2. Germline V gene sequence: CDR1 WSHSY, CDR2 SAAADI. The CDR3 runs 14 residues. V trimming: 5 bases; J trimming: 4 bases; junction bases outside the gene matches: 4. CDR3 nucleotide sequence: TGCGCCAGCAGTTCCGGGGGGGGGTACAATGAGCAGTTCTTC. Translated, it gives CASSSGGGYNEQFF.

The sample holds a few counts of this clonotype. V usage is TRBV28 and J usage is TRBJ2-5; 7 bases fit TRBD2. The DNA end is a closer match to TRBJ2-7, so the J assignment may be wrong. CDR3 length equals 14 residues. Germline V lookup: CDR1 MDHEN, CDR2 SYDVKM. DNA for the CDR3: TGTGCCAGCAGCTTCGGCGGCGGGAGAGGCGAGCAGTACTTC. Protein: CASSFGGGRGEQYF.

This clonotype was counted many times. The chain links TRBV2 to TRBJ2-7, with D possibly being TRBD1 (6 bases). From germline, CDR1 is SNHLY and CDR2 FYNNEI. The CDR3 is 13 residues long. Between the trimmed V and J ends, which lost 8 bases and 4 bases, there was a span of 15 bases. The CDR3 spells CASEGGTGYEQYF. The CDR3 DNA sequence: TGTGCCAGCGAAGGGGGTACAGGGTACGAGCAGTACTTC.

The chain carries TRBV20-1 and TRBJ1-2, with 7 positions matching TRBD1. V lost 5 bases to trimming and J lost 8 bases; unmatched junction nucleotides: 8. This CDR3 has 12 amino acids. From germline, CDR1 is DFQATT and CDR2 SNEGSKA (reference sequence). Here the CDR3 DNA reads TGCAGTGCTTTCGACAGGGCAAACGGCTACACCTTC. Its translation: CSAFDRANGYTF.

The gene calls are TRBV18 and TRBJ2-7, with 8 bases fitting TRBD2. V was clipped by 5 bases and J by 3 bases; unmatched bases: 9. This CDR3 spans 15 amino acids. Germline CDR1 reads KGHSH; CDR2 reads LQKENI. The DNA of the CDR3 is TGTGCCAGCTCAGGGGGCGCGGGAGGCCACTACGAGCAGTACTTC. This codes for CASSGGAGGHYEQYF. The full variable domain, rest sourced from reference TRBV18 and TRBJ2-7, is NAGVMQNPRHLVRRRGQEARLRCSPMKGHSHVYWYRQLPEEGLKFMVYLQKENIIDESGMPKERFSAEFPKEGPSILRIQQVVRGDSAAYFCASSGGAGGHYEQYFGPGTRLTVT.

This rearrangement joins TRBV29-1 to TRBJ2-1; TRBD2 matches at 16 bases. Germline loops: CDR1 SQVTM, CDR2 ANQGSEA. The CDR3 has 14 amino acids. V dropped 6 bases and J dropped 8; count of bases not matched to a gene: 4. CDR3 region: CSVRGTSGRDEQFF. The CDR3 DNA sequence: TGCAGCGTCCGTGGGACTAGCGGGAGGGATGAGCAGTTCTTC.

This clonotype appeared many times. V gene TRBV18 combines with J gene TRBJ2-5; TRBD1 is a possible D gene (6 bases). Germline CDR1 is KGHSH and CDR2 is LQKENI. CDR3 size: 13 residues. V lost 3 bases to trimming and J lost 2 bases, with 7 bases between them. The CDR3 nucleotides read TGTGCCAGCTCACCCGACAGGCAAGAGACCCAGTACTTC. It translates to CASSPDRQETQYF. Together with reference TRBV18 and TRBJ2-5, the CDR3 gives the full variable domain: NAGVMQNPRHLVRRRGQEARLRCSPMKGHSHVYWYRQLPEEGLKFMVYLQKENIIDESGMPKERFSAEFPKEGPSILRIQQVVRGDSAAYFCASSPDRQETQYFGPGTRLLVL.

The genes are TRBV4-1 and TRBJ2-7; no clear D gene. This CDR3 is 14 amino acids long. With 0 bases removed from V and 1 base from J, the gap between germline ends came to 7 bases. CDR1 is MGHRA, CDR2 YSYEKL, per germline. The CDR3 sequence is CASSQDNLSYEQYF. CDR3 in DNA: TGCGCCAGCAGCCAAGATAACTTATCCTACGAGCAGTACTTC.

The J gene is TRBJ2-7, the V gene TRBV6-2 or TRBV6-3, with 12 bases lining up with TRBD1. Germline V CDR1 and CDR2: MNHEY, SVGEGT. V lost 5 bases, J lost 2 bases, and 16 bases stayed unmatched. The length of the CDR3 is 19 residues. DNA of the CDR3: TGTGCCAGCAGTCTCTCCGGGACAGGGGGCATTGGGTCCCCCTACGAGCAGTACTTC. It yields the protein CASSLSGTGGIGSPYEQYF.

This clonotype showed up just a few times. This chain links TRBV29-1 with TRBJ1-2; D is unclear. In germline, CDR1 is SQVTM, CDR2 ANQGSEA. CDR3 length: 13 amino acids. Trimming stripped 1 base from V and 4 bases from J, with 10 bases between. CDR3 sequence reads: CSVEGSGPYGYTF. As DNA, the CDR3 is TGCAGCGTTGAAGGCTCTGGGCCCTATGGCTACACCTTC.

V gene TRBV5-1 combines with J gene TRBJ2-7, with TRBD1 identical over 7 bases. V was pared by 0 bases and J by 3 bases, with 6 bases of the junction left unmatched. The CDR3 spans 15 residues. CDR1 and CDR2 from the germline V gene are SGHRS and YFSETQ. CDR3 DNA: TGCGCCAGCAGCTTGGTGTCGGGACAGTTCTACGAGCAGTACTTC. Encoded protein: CASSLVSGQFYEQYF.

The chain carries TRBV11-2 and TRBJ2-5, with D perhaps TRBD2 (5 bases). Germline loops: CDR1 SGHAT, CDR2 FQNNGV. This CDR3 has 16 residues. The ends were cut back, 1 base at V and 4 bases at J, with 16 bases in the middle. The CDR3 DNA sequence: TGTGCCAGCAGCTTAGGCACAACAGACTACCGAGAGACCCAGTACTTC. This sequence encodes CASSLGTTDYRETQYF.

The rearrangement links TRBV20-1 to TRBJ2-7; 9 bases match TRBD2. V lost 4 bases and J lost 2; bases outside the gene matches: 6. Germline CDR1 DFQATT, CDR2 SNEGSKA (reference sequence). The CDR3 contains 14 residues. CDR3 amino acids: CSATVAGAAYEQYF. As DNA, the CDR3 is TGCAGTGCTACTGTAGCGGGAGCCGCCTACGAGCAGTACTTC.

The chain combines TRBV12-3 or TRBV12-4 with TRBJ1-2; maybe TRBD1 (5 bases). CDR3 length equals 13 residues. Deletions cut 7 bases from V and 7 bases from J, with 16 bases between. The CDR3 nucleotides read TGTGCCAGCACCGTGGAAGGGGTGTCTGGCTACACCTTC. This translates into CASTVEGVSGYTF.

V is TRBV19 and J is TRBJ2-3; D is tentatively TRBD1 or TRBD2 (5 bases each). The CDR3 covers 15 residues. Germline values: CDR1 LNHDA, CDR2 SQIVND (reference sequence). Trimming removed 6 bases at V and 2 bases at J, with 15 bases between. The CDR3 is CASSTGPNPTDTQYF. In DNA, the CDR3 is TGTGCCAGTAGCACGGGACCTAACCCCACAGATACGCAGTATTTT.

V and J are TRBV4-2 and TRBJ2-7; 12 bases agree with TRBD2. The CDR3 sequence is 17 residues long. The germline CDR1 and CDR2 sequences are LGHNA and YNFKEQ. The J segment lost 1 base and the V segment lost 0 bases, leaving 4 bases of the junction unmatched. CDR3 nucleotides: TGTGCCAGCAGCCAAGAGTATCTAGCGGGAGGGTCCTACGAGCAGTACTTC. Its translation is CASSQEYLAGGSYEQYF.

This CDR3 reads CASSPPFSGKSSYNEQFF. CDR3 nucleotides: TGTGCCAGCTCACCACCGTTTAGCGGGAAAAGCTCCTACAATGAGCAGTTCTTC. This chain uses TRBV18 with TRBJ2-1, with TRBD2 matching over 8 bases. V dropped 0 bases and J dropped 0; count of bases not matched to a gene: 7. The CDR3 runs to 18 residues. Germline V gene sequence: CDR1 KGHSH, CDR2 LQKENI.

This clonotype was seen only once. CDR3 nucleotides: TGTGCCAGCCATGGACGGCAGGCCTACAATGAGCAGTTCTTC. Its protein product is CASHGRQAYNEQFF. V is TRBV7-2 and J is TRBJ2-1; D unclear. Trimming took 8 bases from V and 2 from J, leaving 13 bases between them. CDR3 length: 14 amino acids. Germline CDR1 SGHTA, CDR2 FQGNSA.

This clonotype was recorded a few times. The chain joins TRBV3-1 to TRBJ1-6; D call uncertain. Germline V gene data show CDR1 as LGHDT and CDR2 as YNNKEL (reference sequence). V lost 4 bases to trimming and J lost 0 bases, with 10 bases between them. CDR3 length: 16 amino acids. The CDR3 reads CASSPGLNSYNSPLHF. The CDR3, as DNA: TGTGCCAGCAGCCCGGGATTGAACTCCTATAATTCACCCCTCCACTTT. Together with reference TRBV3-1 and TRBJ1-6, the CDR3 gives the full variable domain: DTAVSQTPKYLVTQMGNDKSIKCEQNLGHDTMYWYKQDSKKFLKIMFSYNNKELIINETVPNRFSPKSPDKAHLNLHINSLELGDSAVYFCASSPGLNSYNSPLHFGNGTRLTVT.

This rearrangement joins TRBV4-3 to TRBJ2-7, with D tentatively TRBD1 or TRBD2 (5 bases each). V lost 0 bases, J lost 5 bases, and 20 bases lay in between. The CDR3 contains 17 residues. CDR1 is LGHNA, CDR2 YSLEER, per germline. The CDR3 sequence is CASSQDSVGVTTHEQYF. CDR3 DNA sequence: TGCGCCAGCAGCCAAGACTCAGTAGGGGTGACTACCCACGAGCAGTACTTC.

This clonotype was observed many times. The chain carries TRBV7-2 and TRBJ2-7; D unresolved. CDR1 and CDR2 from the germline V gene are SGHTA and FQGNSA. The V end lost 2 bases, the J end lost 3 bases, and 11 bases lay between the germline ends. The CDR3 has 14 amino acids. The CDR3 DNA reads TGTGCCAGCAGCTTACGGTTTGTCCGCTACGAGCAGTACTTC. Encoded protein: CASSLRFVRYEQYF.

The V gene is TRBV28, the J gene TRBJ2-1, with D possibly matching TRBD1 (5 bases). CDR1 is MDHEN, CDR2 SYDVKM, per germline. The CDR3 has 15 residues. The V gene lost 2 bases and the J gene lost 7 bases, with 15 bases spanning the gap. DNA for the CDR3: TGTGCCAGCAGTTTACCTAGTCAGGGATGGAATGAGCAGTTCTTC. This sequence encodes CASSLPSQGWNEQFF.

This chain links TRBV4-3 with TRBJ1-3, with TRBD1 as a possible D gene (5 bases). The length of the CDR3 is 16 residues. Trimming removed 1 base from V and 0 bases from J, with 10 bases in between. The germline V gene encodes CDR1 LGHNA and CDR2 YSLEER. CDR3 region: CASSQADTLSGNTIYF. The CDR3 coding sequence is TGCGCCAGCAGCCAAGCGGACACCCTCTCTGGAAACACCATATATTTT.